Presented here are 16 T cell receptor beta chains from one specimen sequenced in a study of CD8+CD57+ T cells in acquired aplastic anemia. CDR3 and TCR beta VDJ profiling relied on a genomic DNA template. Via MiXCR, TCRdb re-called the reads, giving one row per CDR3 protein. The sample has hundreds of thousands of distinct CDR3 sequences; roughly 68% are singletons. Sequencing input: sorted CD4+, CD8+, or CD8+CD57+ T cells (not recorded which) from PBMCs. The source of these receptors is a human donor in good health, serving as a control.

In regard to this clonotype: The limits of the CDR3 on the DNA are not certain, so only TCRdb's listed CDR3 is given. The rearrangement links TRBV7-9 to TRBJ2-7; no DNA check was done on the table's D call, TRBD2. CDR1 and CDR2 from the germline V gene are SEHNR and FQNEAQ (reference sequence). The CDR3 comprises 15 residues, both ends counted. The CDR3 loop reads CASSYGFRAVLRAYF.

This clonotype appeared once. V is TRBV4-3 and J is TRBJ2-7; tentative D call: TRBD1 (6 bases). Trimming removed 0 bases at V and 0 bases at J, with 12 bases between. The CDR3 consists of 16 residues. Looked up from germline, CDR1 is LGHNA and CDR2 is YSLEER. CDR3 residues: CASSQDRGQVSYEQYF. Written as DNA, the CDR3 is TGCGCCAGCAGCCAAGATCGGGGACAAGTCTCCTACGAGCAGTACTTC.

As concerns this clonotype: At one of its ends the junction is not consistent with the germline gene, which may arise from a read error. The chain recombines TRBV13 with TRBJ1-1; a possible D gene is TRBD1 (5 bases). Germline lookup yields CDR1 PRHDT and CDR2 FYEKMQ (reference sequence). This CDR3 is built from 14 residues. The CDR3 is CAISPLLRGVEAFF. For the CDR3, the DNA is TGTGCCATCAGCCCGTTACTTCGAGGGGTTGAAGCTTTCTTT. Filled out from reference TRBV13 and TRBJ1-1, the complete variable domain reads AAGVIQSPRHLIKEKRETATLKCYPIPRHDTVYWYQQGPGQDPQFLISFYEKMQSDKGSIPDRFSAQQFSDYHSELNMSSLELGDSALYFCAISPLLRGVEAFFGQGTRLTVV.

There are a few counts of this clonotype. The V call is TRBV9, the J call TRBJ2-6; D gene uncertain. The CDR3 totals 14 residues. V lost 2 bases, J lost 0 bases, and 3 bases lay in between. Looked up from germline, CDR1 is SGDLS and CDR2 is YYNGEE. CDR3 bases: TGTGCCAGCAGCGTCGGCTCTGGGGCCAACGTCCTGACTTTC. Its translation is CASSVGSGANVLTF.

As to this clonotype: The junction shows a germline mismatch at one end, possibly a read error. The V gene is TRBV12-3 or TRBV12-4, the J gene TRBJ1-5, with D unclear. The CDR3 is 14 residues long. DNA for the CDR3: TGTGCCAGCAGCTTAGGTGGAAGCAATCAGACCCAGCATTTT. Amino acids: CASSLGGSNQTQHF.

Turning to this clonotype: A read error may explain this, as a much larger clone is one base away. The gene calls are TRBV10-3 and TRBJ2-3, with TRBD2 matching 12 bases. With V trimmed by 3 bases and J by 7 bases, 8 bases remained unmatched. Germline CDR1 reads ENHRY; CDR2 reads SYGVKD. CDR3 length: 16 residues. The CDR3 is CAISESASGGANTQYF. CDR3 coding DNA: TGTGCCATCAGTGAATCCGCTAGCGGGGGGGCGAATACGCAGTATTTT.

This clonotype was seen many times. The chain joins TRBV6-2 or TRBV6-3 to TRBJ2-3; weak D call: TRBD2 (6 bases). Trimming stripped 2 bases from V and 5 bases from J, with 17 bases between. The CDR3 totals 16 residues. CDR1 is MNHEY and CDR2 is SVGEGT in the germline V gene. CDR3 region: CASSYLLPGAGDTQYF. DNA for the CDR3: TGTGCCAGCAGTTACCTGCTCCCGGGAGCGGGAGATACGCAGTATTTT.

The J gene is TRBJ2-7, the V gene TRBV9, with 10 bases fitting TRBD1. The V gene's germline CDR1 is SGDLS and CDR2 YYNGEE. The CDR3 sequence is 15 residues long. The ends lost 4 bases at V and 10 bases at J; junction bases unmatched: 14. CDR3 sequence (DNA): TGTGCCAGCAGCCCCCGGGCCGGGACAGGGGACGGCCAGTACTTC. Its protein product is CASSPRAGTGDGQYF.

This clonotype came up once. Because the CDR3's place on the DNA is in doubt, the DNA is left out and the CDR3 is given as listed by TCRdb. The chain uses TRBV7-3 and TRBJ2-7; no DNA check was done on the table's D call, TRBD2. The CDR3 spans 16 residues, counting both ends. Germline V lookup: CDR1 SGHTA, CDR2 FQGTGA. The CDR3 sequence is CASSASGGEQFFGQYF.

The genes are TRBV2 and TRBJ2-7, with D hard to call. The ends were cut back, 7 bases at V and 6 bases at J, with 22 bases in the middle. CDR1 and CDR2 (germline): SNHLY, FYNNEI. CDR3 size: 15 residues. This CDR3 reads CASTEGQTHSGEQYV. CDR3 nucleotides: TGTGCCAGCACCGAAGGGCAGACCCACTCTGGCGAGCAGTACGTC.

This clonotype was found a few times. The rearrangement uses TRBV7-3 and TRBJ1-1; unclear D gene. Trimming removed 1 base from V and 1 base from J, with 7 bases in between. The CDR3 covers 14 residues. From germline, CDR1 is SGHTA and CDR2 FQGTGA. The CDR3 bases are TGTGCCAGCAGCTTAAGGCCGTCGAACACTGAAGCTTTCTTT. This translates into CASSLRPSNTEAFF.

This sequence joins TRBV6-2 or TRBV6-3 and TRBJ2-3; 8 bases agree with TRBD2. V lost 5 bases to trimming and J lost 2 bases; unmatched junction nucleotides: 6. This CDR3 has 15 residues. CDR1 is MNHEY, CDR2 SVGEGT, per germline. Written as DNA, the CDR3 is TGTGCCAGCAGTATTAGCGGGGTTGACACAGATACGCAGTATTTT. Translating it yields CASSISGVDTDTQYF.

The genes are TRBV5-1 and TRBJ2-3, with TRBD2 identical over 7 bases. Germline CDR1 reads SGHRS; CDR2 reads YFSETQ. This CDR3 contains 15 residues. V shed 1 base and J 11 bases; nucleotides not matched to a gene: 13. The CDR3 DNA reads as TGCGCCAGCAGCTTGATGACGGGGGGTGACAATGAGCAGTATTTT. This encodes CASSLMTGGDNEQYF.

The chain couples TRBV11-2 to TRBJ2-7; TRBD1 matches at 7 bases. In germline, CDR1 is SGHAT, CDR2 FQNNGV. The CDR3 extends over 15 amino acids. V gave up 5 bases and J gave up 5 bases; unmatched junction bases: 12. The CDR3 is CASSARQGLGHEQYF. CDR3 in DNA: TGTGCCAGCAGCGCTCGACAGGGCCTTGGCCACGAGCAGTACTTC.

A few counts support this clonotype. With a much larger clone just one base away, this may be a read error. A read error is likely, as this CDR3 ends without the conserved phenylalanine or tryptophan. This chain links TRBV6-5 with TRBJ2-5; 9 bases are a match to TRBD2. The germline CDR1 and CDR2 sequences are MNHEY and SVGAGI. The V and J ends lost 0 bases and 5 bases, in that order; junction bases with no gene match: 7. This CDR3 is 16 amino acids long. CDR3 in amino acids: CASSYSISGGGETQYS. CDR3 in DNA: TGTGCCAGCAGTTACTCGATTAGCGGGGGTGGGGAGACCCAGTACTCC.

Concerning this clonotype itself: The CDR3 does not close with the conserved phenylalanine or tryptophan, likely indicating a read error. It is unclear where the CDR3 begins or ends on the DNA, so no DNA is shown, and the CDR3 is as TCRdb lists it. V and J are TRBV7-3 and TRBJ1-1. The CDR3 contains 11 residues when both ends are counted. Germline lookup yields CDR1 SGHTA and CDR2 FQGTGA. CDR3 sequence reads: CASSLAVGILY.